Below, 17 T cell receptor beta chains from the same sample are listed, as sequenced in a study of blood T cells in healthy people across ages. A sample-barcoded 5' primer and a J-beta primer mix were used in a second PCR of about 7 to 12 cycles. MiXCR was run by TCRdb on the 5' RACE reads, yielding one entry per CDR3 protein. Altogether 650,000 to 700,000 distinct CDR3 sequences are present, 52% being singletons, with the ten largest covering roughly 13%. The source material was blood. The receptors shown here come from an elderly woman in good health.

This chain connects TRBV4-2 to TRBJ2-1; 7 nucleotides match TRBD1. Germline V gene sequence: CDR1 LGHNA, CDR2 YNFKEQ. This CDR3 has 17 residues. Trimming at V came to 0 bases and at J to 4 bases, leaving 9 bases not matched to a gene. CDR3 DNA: TGTGCCAGCAGCCAAGATGCCCTCGGGACAGCATACAATGAGCAGTTCTTC. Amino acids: CASSQDALGTAYNEQFF.

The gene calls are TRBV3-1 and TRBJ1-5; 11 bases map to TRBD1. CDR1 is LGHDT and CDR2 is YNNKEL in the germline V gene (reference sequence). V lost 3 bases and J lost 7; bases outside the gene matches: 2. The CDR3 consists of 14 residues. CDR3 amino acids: CASSHGTGGQPQHF. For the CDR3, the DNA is TGTGCCAGCAGCCATGGGACAGGGGGACAGCCCCAGCATTTT.

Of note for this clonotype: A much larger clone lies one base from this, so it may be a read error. The CDR3 reads CASSRGTGGIYEQYF. The CDR3 nucleotides are TGTGCCAGCAGCCGCGGGACAGGGGGTATTTACGAGCAGTACTTC. V is TRBV27 and J is TRBJ2-7; 11 bases map to TRBD1. V trimming: 6 bases; J trimming: 4 bases; junction bases outside the gene matches: 8. CDR3 length equals 15 residues. The germline V gene has CDR1 MNHEY and CDR2 SMNVEV (reference sequence).

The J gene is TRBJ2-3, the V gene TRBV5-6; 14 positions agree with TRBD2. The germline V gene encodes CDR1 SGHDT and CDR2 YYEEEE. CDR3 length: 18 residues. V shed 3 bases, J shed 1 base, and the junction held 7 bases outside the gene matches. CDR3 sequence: CASSSGLAGDHGTDTQYF. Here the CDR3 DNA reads TGTGCCAGCAGCTCGGGACTAGCGGGAGATCATGGCACAGATACGCAGTATTTT.

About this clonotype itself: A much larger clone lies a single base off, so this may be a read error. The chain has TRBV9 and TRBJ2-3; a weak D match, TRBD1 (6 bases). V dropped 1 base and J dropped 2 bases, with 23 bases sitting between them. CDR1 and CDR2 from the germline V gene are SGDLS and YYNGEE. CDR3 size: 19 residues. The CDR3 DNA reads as TGTGCCAGCAGCGTACGGGACATTCTTATGTGGGCCGTCACAGATACGCAGTATTTT. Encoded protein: CASSVRDILMWAVTDTQYF.

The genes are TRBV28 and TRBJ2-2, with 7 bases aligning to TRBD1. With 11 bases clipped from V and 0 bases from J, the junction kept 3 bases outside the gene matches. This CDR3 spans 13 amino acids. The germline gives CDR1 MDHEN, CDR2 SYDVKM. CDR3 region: CASGTANTGELFF. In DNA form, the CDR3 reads TGTGCCTCCGGGACAGCGAACACCGGGGAGCTGTTTTTT.

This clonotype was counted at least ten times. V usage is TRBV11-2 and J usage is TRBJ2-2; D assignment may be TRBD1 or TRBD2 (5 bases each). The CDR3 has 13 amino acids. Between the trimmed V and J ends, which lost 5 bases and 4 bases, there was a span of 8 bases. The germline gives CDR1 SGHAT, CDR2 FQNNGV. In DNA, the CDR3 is TGTGCCAGCAGCCGGGACGGCACCGGGGAGCTGTTTTTT. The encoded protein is CASSRDGTGELFF.

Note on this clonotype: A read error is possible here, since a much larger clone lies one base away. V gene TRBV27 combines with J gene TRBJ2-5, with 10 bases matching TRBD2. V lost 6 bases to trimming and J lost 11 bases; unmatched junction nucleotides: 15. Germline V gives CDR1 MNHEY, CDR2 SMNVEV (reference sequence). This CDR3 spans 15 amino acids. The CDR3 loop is CASRSPSGGLNEQYF. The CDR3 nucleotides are TGTGCCAGCAGATCCCCTAGCGGGGGTCTCAATGAGCAGTACTTC.

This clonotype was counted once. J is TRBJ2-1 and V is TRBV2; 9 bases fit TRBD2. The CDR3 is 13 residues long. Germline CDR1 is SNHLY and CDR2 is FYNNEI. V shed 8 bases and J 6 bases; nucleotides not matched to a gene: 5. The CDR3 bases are TGTGCCAGCTTTGCGGGGGGGCTCAATGAGCAGTTCTTC. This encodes CASFAGGLNEQFF.

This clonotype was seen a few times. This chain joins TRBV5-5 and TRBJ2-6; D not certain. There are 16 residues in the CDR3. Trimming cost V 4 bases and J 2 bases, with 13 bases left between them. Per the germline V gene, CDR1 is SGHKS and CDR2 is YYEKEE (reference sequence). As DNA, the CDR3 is TGTGCCAGCAGCCGACAATATAATACTGGGGCCAACGTCCTGACTTTC. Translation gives CASSRQYNTGANVLTF.

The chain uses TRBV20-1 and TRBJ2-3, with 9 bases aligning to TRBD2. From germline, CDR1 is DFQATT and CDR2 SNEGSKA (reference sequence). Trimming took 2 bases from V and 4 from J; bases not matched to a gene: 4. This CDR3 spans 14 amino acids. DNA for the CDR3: TGCAGTGCTAGAAAGACTAGCGGAGCAGATACGCAGTATTTT. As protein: CSARKTSGADTQYF.

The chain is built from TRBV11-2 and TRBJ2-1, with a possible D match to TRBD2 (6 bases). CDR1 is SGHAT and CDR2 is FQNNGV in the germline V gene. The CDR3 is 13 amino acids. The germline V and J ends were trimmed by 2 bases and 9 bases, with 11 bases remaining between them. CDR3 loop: CASSLRERGEQFF. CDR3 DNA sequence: TGTGCCAGCAGCTTACGGGAGAGGGGTGAGCAGTTCTTC.

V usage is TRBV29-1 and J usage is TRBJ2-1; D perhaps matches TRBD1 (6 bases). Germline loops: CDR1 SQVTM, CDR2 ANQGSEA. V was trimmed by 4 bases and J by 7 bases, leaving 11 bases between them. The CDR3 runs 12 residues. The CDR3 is CSVGGQINEQFF. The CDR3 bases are TGCAGCGTTGGAGGACAGATAAATGAGCAGTTCTTC.

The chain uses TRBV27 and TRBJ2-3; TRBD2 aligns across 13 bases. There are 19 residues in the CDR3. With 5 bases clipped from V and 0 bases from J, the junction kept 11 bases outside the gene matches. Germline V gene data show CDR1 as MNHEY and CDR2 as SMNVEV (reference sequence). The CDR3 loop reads CASSVGLAGRTASTDTQYF. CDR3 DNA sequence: TGTGCCAGCAGTGTGGGACTAGCGGGGAGAACCGCTAGCACAGATACGCAGTATTTT.

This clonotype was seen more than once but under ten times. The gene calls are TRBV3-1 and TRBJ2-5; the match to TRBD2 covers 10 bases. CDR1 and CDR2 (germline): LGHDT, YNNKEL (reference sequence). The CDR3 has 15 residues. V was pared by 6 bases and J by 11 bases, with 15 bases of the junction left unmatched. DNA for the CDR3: TGTGCCAGCAGGGATTGGACTAGCGGTCCCAATGAGCAGTACTTC. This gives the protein CASRDWTSGPNEQYF.

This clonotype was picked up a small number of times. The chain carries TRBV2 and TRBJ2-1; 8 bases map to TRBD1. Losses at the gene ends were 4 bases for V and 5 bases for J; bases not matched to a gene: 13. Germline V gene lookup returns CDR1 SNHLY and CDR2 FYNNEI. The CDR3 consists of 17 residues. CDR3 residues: CASSALYWTGPNNEQFF. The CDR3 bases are TGTGCCAGCAGTGCGTTGTATTGGACAGGGCCCAACAATGAGCAGTTCTTC.

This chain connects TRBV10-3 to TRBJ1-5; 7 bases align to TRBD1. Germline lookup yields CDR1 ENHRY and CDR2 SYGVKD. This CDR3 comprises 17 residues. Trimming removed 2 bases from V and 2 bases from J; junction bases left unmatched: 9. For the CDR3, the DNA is TGTGCCATCAGTGAGCGAACAGGGGCCGGGGGCAATCAGCCCCAGCATTTT. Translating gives CAISERTGAGGNQPQHF.